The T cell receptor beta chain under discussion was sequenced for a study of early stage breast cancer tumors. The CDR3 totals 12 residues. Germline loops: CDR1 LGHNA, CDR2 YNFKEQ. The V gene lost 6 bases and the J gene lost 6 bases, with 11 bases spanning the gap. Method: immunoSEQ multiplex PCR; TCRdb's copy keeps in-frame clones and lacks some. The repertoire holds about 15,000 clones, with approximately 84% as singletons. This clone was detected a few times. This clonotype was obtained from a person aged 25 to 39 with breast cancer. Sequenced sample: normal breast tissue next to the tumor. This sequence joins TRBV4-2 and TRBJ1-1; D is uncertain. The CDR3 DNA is TGTGCCAGCAGTGGATTGGGCGCTGAAGCTTTCTTT. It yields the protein CASSGLGAEAFF.